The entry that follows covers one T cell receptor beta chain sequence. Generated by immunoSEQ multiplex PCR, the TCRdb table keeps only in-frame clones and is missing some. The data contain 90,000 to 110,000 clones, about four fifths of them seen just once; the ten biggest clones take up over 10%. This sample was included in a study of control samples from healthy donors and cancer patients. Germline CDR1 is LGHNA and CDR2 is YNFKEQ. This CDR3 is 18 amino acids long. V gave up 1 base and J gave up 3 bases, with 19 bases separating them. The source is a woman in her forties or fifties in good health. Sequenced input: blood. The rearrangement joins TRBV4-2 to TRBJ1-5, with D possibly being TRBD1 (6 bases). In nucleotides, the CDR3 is TGTGCCAGCAGCCAAGGGACAGCGGGCCTCCCCTTCAATCAGCCCCAGCATTTT. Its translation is CASSQGTAGLPFNQPQHF.